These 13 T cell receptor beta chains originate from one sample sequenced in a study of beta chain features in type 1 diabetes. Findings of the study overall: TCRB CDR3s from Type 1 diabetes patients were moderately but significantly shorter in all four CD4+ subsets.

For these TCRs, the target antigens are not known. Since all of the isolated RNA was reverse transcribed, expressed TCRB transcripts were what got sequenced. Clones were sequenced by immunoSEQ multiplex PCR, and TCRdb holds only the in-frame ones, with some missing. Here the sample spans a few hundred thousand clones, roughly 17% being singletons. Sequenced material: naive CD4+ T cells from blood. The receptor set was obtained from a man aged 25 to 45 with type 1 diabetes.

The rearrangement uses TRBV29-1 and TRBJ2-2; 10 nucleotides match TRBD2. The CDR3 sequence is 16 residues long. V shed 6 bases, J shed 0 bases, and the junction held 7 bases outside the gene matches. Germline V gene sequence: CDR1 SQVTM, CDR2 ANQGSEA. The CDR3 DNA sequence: TGCAGCGTCCTAGCGGGAGAAGGGGCGAACACCGGGGAGCTGTTTTTT. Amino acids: CSVLAGEGANTGELFF.

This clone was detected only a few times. Here the CDR3 reads CASSAYLGQGYYNEQFF. The CDR3, as DNA: TGTGCCAGCAGCGCCTACTTAGGACAGGGCTACTACAATGAGCAGTTCTTC. The genes are TRBV7-3 and TRBJ2-1; 8 bases agree with TRBD1. The CDR3 contains 17 residues. V was clipped by 5 bases and J by 3 bases; unmatched bases: 12. Germline V gene data show CDR1 as SGHTA and CDR2 as FQGTGA.

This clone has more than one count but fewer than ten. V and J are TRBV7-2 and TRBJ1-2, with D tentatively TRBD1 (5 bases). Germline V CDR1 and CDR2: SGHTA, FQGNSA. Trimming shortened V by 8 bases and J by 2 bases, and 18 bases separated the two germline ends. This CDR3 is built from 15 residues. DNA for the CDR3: TGTGCCAGCCCTTTGCGGGGGGTAGGAAACTATGGCTACACCTTC. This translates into CASPLRGVGNYGYTF.

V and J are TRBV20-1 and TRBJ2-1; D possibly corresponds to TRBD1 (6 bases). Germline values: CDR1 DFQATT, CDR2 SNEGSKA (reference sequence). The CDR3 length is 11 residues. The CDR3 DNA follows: TGCAGCGGACAGTTCTACAATGAGCAGTTCTTC. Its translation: CSGQFYNEQFF.

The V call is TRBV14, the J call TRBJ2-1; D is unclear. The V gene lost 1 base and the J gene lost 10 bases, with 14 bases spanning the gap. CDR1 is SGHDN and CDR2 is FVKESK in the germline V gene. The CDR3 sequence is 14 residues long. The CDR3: CASSQAVALKEQFF. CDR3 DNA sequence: TGTGCCAGCAGCCAAGCTGTAGCCCTGAAGGAGCAGTTCTTC.

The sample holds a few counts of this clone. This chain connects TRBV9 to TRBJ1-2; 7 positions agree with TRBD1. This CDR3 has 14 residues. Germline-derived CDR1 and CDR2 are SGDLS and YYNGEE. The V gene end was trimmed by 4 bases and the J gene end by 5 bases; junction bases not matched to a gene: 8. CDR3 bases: TGTGCCAGCAGCTCCTCCGGGACAGCTTATGGCTACACCTTC. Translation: CASSSSGTAYGYTF.

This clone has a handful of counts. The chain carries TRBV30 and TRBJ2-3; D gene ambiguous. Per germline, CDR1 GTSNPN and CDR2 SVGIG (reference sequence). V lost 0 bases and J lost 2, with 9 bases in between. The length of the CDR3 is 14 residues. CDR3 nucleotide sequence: TGTGCCTGGAGTGTACGGGCGGCCACAGATACGCAGTATTTT. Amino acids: CAWSVRAATDTQYF.

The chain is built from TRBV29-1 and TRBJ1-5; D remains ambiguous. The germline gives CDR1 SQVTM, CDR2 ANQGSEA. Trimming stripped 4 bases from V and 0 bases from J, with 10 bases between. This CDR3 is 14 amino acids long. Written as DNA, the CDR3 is TGCAGCGTTGCGGCGGGGTTTAGCAATCAGCCCCAGCATTTT. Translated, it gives CSVAAGFSNQPQHF. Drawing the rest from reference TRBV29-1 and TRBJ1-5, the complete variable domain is SAVISQKPSRDICQRGTSLTIQCQVDSQVTMMFWYRQQPGQSLTLIATANQGSEATYESGFVIDKFPISRPNLTFSTLTVSNMSPEDSSIYLCSVAAGFSNQPQHFGDGTRLSIL.

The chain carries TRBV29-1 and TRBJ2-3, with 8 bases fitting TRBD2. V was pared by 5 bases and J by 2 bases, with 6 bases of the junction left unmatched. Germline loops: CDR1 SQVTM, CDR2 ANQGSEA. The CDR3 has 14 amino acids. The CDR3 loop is CSVSGRAFTDTQYF. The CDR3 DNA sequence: TGCAGCGTTTCCGGGAGGGCTTTCACAGATACGCAGTATTTT.

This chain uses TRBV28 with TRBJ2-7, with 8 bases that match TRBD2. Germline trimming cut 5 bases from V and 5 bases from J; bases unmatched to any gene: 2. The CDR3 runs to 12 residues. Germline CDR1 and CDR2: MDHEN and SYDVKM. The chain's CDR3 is CASSPGGDEQYF. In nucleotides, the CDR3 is TGTGCCAGCAGTCCCGGGGGGGACGAGCAGTACTTC.

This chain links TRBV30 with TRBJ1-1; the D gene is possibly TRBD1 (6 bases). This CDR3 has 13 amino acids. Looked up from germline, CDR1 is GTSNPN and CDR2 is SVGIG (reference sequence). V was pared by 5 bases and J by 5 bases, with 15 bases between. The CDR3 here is CAWELIQGTEAFF. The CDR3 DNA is TGTGCCTGGGAATTAATACAGGGTACTGAAGCTTTCTTT.

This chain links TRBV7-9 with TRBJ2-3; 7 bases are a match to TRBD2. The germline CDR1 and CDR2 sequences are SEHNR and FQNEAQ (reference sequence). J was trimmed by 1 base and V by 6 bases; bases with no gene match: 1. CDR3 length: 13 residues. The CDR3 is CASRLARTDTQYF. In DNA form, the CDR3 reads TGTGCCAGCAGACTAGCGCGCACAGATACGCAGTATTTT.

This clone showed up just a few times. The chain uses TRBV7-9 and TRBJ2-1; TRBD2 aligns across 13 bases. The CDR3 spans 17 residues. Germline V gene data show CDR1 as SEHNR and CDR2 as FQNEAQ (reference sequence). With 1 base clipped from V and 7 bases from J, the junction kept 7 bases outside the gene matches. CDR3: CASSLDSGLAGENEQFF. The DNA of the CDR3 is TGTGCCAGCAGCTTAGATTCTGGACTAGCGGGAGAAAATGAGCAGTTCTTC.